The 17 T cell receptor beta chains given below trace back to one sample, sequenced in a study of blood T cell repertoires in COVID-19 (dated by TCRdb to the early 2020s). Library generation was performed with the immunoSEQ multiplex PCR assay. TCRdb's version of the immuneACCESS table is confined to in-frame rearrangements and falls short of the full clone set. An unresolved V gene accounts for under half of the shortfall where checked; the remainder is of unknown origin. Recorded for this sample are a few hundred thousand clones; approximately 83% of them occurred a single time. Of the sample, approximately 7% falls within the top ten clones. Sequenced input: peripheral blood. The receptors originated from a woman aged 50 to 65 with acute or convalescent COVID-19.

V gene TRBV19 combines with J gene TRBJ2-1, with 10 bases identical to TRBD2. In germline, CDR1 is LNHDA, CDR2 SQIVND (reference sequence). After removal of 3 bases from V and 7 bases from J, the junction contained 6 bases not matched to a gene. The length of the CDR3 is 15 residues. CDR3 nucleotide sequence: TGTGCCAGTAGTATGGAGCTAGCGGGGGTTAATGAGCAGTTCTTC. It yields the protein CASSMELAGVNEQFF.

The genes are TRBV28 and TRBJ1-1; D is undetermined. Germline V lookup: CDR1 MDHEN, CDR2 SYDVKM. CDR3 length: 14 amino acids. V gave up 2 bases and J gave up 0 bases, with 7 bases separating them. The CDR3 is CASSLGSVNTEAFF. As DNA, the CDR3 is TGTGCCAGCAGTTTAGGCAGTGTGAACACTGAAGCTTTCTTT.

The rearrangement links TRBV29-1 to TRBJ2-1; 9 bases match TRBD2. Germline V gene sequence: CDR1 SQVTM, CDR2 ANQGSEA. The CDR3 length is 12 residues. Losses at the gene ends were 6 bases for V and 8 bases for J; bases not matched to a gene: 5. The CDR3 here is CSVQAGGYEQFF. CDR3 bases: TGCAGCGTCCAAGCGGGGGGTTATGAGCAGTTCTTC.

The genes are TRBV19 and TRBJ2-7; D is possibly TRBD2 (6 bases). Trimming shortened V by 5 bases and J by 6 bases, and 14 bases separated the two germline ends. CDR3 length equals 13 residues. Germline values: CDR1 LNHDA, CDR2 SQIVND (reference sequence). In nucleotides, the CDR3 is TGTGCCAGTAGTGCATCTAGCGCGGTCGAGCAGTACTTC. It encodes CASSASSAVEQYF.

The chain links TRBV28 to TRBJ2-7, with 14 positions matching TRBD2. V lost 6 bases and J lost 5; bases outside the gene matches: 21. The CDR3 is 20 residues long. Germline values: CDR1 MDHEN, CDR2 SYDVKM. In nucleotides, the CDR3 is TGTGCCAGCAGCCGACCCCTAATTACCGGGACTAGCGGGGGTCTCCACGAGCAGTACTTC. As protein: CASSRPLITGTSGGLHEQYF.

The gene calls are TRBV7-9 and TRBJ1-4; TRBD1 matches 9 bases. J lost 7 bases, V lost 0 bases, and 3 bases had no gene match. The CDR3 length is 15 residues. Germline values: CDR1 SEHNR, CDR2 FQNEAQ (reference sequence). The CDR3 loop reads CASSLAGTGSEKLFF. The DNA of the CDR3 is TGTGCCAGCAGCTTAGCCGGGACAGGGTCTGAAAAACTGTTTTTT.

V is TRBV10-1 and J is TRBJ2-2; the D is unclear. Germline loops: CDR1 WNHNN, CDR2 SYGVQD (reference sequence). The V end was cut by 10 bases, the J end by 2 bases, with 2 bases between. The CDR3 has 10 residues. The CDR3 region has the DNA TGCGCCACAAACACCGGGGAGCTGTTTTTT. It translates to CATNTGELFF.

The rearrangement joins TRBV18 to TRBJ2-7, with TRBD1 matching over 10 bases. There are 15 residues in the CDR3. CDR1 is KGHSH and CDR2 is LQKENI in the germline V gene. V lost 5 bases and J lost 1; bases outside the gene matches: 5. For the CDR3, the DNA is TGTGCCAGCTCAGAAGTGGGACAGGGGTCCTACGAGCAGTACTTC. This encodes CASSEVGQGSYEQYF.

In its sample, this clone was seen a few times. V is TRBV14 and J is TRBJ2-5; D gene ambiguous. Trimming pared 2 bases from V and 4 bases from J, leaving 8 bases between. The CDR3 covers 13 residues. Germline CDR1 reads SGHDN; CDR2 reads FVKESK. Written as DNA, the CDR3 is TGTGCCAGCAGCCAAATAAATTCAGAGACCCAGTACTTC. This translates into CASSQINSETQYF.

V and J are TRBV7-9 and TRBJ2-2; possibly TRBD1 for D (6 bases). Germline V CDR1 and CDR2: SEHNR, FQNEAQ (reference sequence). The CDR3 loop spans 14 amino acids. Trimming removed 4 bases at V and 7 bases at J, with 13 bases between. CDR3 protein: CASSSWQGLGELFF. The DNA for the CDR3 is TGTGCCAGCAGCTCGTGGCAGGGGCTCGGGGAGCTGTTTTTT.

This CDR3 is CASSEASRSRPAGSYEQYF. CDR3 DNA sequence: TGTGCCAGCAGTGAAGCGTCCAGAAGTAGACCAGCGGGATCCTACGAGCAGTACTTC. This chain connects TRBV6-1 to TRBJ2-7, with TRBD2 identical over 7 bases. The germline CDR1 and CDR2 sequences are MNHNS and SASEGT. The CDR3 length is 19 residues. V shed 0 bases and J 1 base; nucleotides not matched to a gene: 15.

The rearrangement links TRBV19 to TRBJ2-3; no reliable D call. The CDR3 is made up of 14 amino acids. In germline, CDR1 is LNHDA, CDR2 SQIVND (reference sequence). Trimming removed 6 bases at V and 1 base at J, with 11 bases between. The CDR3 loop is CASSHEQGTDTQYF. For the CDR3, the DNA is TGTGCCAGTAGCCATGAGCAAGGCACAGATACGCAGTATTTT.

V usage is TRBV19 and J usage is TRBJ1-1, with no clear D. The CDR3 is 16 residues long. Germline V lookup: CDR1 LNHDA, CDR2 SQIVND (reference sequence). V was clipped by 5 bases and J by 0 bases, with 16 bases between them. In nucleotides, the CDR3 is TGTGCCAGTAGTGTCAGACGGCAGACTATGAACACTGAAGCTTTCTTT. As protein: CASSVRRQTMNTEAFF.

The chain uses TRBV28 and TRBJ2-1; tentatively, D is TRBD2 (6 bases). There are 14 residues in the CDR3. V lost 6 bases, J lost 1 base, and 10 bases lay in between. CDR1 MDHEN and CDR2 SYDVKM come from the germline V gene. CDR3 DNA: TGTGCCAGCAGAACTAGCTTATCCTACAATGAGCAGTTCTTC. Translating gives CASRTSLSYNEQFF.

J is TRBJ1-1 and V is TRBV7-2; 8 bases are a match to TRBD1. The germline gives CDR1 SGHTA, CDR2 FQGNSA. V shed 5 bases, J shed 5 bases, and the junction held 7 bases outside the gene matches. The CDR3 consists of 14 residues. This CDR3 reads CASSLQGAGTEAFF. In DNA form, the CDR3 reads TGTGCCAGCAGCCTCCAGGGGGCAGGTACTGAAGCTTTCTTT.

The gene calls are TRBV5-4 and TRBJ1-1; D might be TRBD1 (5 bases). Trimming took off 5 bases at V and 0 bases at J, with 14 bases between the two ends. Germline V gene sequence: CDR1 SGHNT, CDR2 YYREEE (reference sequence). The CDR3 sequence is 15 residues long. DNA of the CDR3: TGTGCCAGCAGGGAAGACAGTTACATGAACACTGAAGCTTTCTTT. The encoded protein is CASREDSYMNTEAFF.

This clone was observed once. The rearrangement uses TRBV5-1 and TRBJ1-3, with D hard to call. CDR1 and CDR2 (germline): SGHRS, YFSETQ. Trimming took 0 bases from V and 2 from J, leaving 9 bases between them. The CDR3 consists of 15 residues. The CDR3 protein is CASSLGFGAGNTIYF. The CDR3 nucleotides are TGCGCCAGCAGCTTGGGGTTCGGGGCTGGAAACACCATATATTTT.